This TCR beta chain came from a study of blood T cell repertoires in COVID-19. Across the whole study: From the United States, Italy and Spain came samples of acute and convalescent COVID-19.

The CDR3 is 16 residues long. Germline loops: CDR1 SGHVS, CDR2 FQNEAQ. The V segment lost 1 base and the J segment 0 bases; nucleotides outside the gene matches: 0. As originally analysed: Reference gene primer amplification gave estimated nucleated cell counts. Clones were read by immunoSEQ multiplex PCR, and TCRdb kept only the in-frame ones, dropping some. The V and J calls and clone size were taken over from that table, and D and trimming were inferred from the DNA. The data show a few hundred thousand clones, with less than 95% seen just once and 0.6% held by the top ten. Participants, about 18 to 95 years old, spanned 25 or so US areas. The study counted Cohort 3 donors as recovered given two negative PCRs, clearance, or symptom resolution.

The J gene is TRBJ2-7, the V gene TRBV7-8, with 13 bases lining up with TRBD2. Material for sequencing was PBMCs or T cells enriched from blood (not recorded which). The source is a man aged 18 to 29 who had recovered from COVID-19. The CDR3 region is CASSLGTSGSSYEQYF. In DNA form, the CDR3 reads TGTGCCAGCAGCTTAGGGACTAGCGGGAGCTCCTACGAGCAGTACTTC.